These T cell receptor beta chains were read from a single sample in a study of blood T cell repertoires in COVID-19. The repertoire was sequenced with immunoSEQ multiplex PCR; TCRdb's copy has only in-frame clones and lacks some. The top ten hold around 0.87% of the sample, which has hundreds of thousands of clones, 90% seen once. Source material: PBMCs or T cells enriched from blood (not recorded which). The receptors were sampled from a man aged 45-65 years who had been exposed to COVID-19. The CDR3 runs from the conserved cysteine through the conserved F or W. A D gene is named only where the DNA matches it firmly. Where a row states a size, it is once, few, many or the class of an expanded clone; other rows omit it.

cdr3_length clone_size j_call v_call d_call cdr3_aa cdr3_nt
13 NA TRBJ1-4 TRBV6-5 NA CASSYAGVEKLFF TGTGCCAGCAGTTACGCGGGGGTCGAAAAACTGTTTTTT
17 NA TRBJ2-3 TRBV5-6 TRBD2 CASRGTSGGSSTDTQYF TGTGCCAGCAGAGGGACTAGCGGGGGGTCCAGCACAGATACGCAGTATTTT
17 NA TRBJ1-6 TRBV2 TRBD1 CASRAWGTGTLGSPLHF TGTGCCAGCAGAGCGTGGGGGACAGGGACCCTGGGGTCACCCCTCCACTTT
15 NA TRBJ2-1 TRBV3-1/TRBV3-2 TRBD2 CASSQGLADYNEQFF TGTGCCAGCAGCCAAGGGCTAGCGGATTACAATGAGCAGTTCTTC
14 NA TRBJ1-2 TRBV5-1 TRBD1 CASSLGTGVRGYTF TGCGCCAGCAGCTTAGGGACAGGGGTGCGTGGCTACACCTTC
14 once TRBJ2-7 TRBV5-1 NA CASRSRPGSYEQYF TGCGCCAGCAGAAGCCGACCGGGGTCCTACGAGCAGTACTTC
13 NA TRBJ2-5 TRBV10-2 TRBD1 CATRRGRLETQYF TGCGCCACCCGCAGGGGGCGCTTGGAGACCCAGTACTTC
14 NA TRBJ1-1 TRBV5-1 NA CASSGETGNTEAFF TGCGCCAGCAGCGGGGAGACAGGGAACACTGAAGCTTTCTTT
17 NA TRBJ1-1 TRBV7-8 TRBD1 CASSTPGQGGMNTEAFF TGTGCCAGCAGCACACCGGGACAGGGGGGAATGAACACTGAAGCTTTCTTT
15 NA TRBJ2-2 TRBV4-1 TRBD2 CASSQPAGGTGELFF TGCGCCAGCAGCCAACCGGCGGGAGGGACCGGGGAGCTGTTTTTT
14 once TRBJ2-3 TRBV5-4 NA CASSPTGVTDTQYF TGTGCCAGCAGCCCGACAGGAGTCACAGATACGCAGTATTTT
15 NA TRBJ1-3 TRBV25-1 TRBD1 CASRDSTGFGNTIYF TGTGCCAGCAGAGACTCGACAGGGTTCGGAAACACCATATATTTT
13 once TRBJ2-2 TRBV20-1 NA CSASVRDTGELFF TGCAGTGCCAGTGTTCGTGACACCGGGGAGCTGTTTTTT
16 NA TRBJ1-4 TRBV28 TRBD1 CASSLLDGTANEKLFF TGTGCCAGCAGTTTATTGGACGGGACAGCAAATGAAAAACTGTTTTTT
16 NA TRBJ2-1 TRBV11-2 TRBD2 CASSLRTSGVYNEQFF TGTGCCAGCAGCTTAAGGACTAGCGGGGTGTACAATGAGCAGTTCTTC
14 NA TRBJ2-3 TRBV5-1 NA CASSLAPGTDTQYF TGCGCCAGCAGCTTGGCTCCAGGCACAGATACGCAGTATTTT
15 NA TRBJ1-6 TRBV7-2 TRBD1 CASSPGTGYNSPLHF TGTGCCAGCAGCCCCGGGACAGGGTATAATTCACCCCTCCACTTT
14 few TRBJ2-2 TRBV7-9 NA CASSLADRPGELFF TGTGCCAGCAGCTTGGCTGACAGGCCCGGGGAGCTGTTTTTT
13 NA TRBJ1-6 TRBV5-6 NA CASSIGQYSPLHF TGTGCCAGCAGCATTGGACAATATTCACCCCTCCACTTT
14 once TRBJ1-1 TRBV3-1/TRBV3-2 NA CASSQDHGGGEAFF TGTGCCAGCAGCCAAGATCACGGCGGGGGTGAAGCTTTCTTT
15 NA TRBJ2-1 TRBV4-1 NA CASSWGRGFYNEQFF TGCGCCAGCAGTTGGGGGAGGGGGTTTTACAATGAGCAGTTCTTC
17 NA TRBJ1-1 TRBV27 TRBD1 CASSLTGGAEYDTEAFF TGTGCCAGCAGCCTGACAGGGGGCGCAGAGTATGACACTGAAGCTTTCTTT
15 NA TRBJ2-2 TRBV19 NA CASSTTGENTGELFF TGTGCCAGTAGTACCACCGGGGAGAACACCGGGGAGCTGTTTTTT
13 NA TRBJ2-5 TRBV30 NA CAWSVVAQETQYF TGTGCCTGGAGTGTTGTGGCCCAAGAGACCCAGTACTTC
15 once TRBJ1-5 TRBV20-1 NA CSASTGGGGNQPQHF TGCAGTGCTAGTACCGGGGGTGGAGGCAATCAGCCCCAGCATTTT
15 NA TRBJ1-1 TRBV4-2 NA CASSLYHGQNTEAFF TGTGCCAGCAGCCTCTATCATGGACAGAACACTGAAGCTTTCTTT
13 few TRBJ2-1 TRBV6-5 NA CASSYSGAYEQFF TGTGCCAGCAGTTACTCGGGGGCCTATGAGCAGTTCTTC
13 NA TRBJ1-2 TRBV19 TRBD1 CASSGQGGYGYTF TGTGCCAGTAGTGGACAGGGGGGATATGGCTACACCTTC
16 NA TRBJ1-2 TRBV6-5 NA CASSYLLGHTNYGYTF TGTGCCAGCAGTTACCTCTTGGGACACACAAACTATGGCTACACCTTC
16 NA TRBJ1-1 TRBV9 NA CASSARGGEGGTEAFF TGTGCCAGCAGCGCCCGGGGGGGCGAAGGGGGCACTGAAGCTTTCTTT
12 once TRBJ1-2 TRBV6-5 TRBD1 CASSRQGLGYTF TGTGCCAGCAGCCGACAGGGGCTTGGCTACACCTTC
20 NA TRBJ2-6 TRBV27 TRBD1 CASSSRDPGQGGSGANVLTF TGTGCCAGCAGTAGTAGAGATCCGGGACAGGGAGGTTCTGGGGCCAACGTCCTGACTTTC
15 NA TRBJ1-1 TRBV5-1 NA CASSLVGGGDTEAFF TGCGCCAGCAGCTTGGTTGGAGGTGGGGACACTGAAGCTTTCTTT
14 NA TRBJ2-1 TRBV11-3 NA CASSLDPIANEQFF TGTGCCAGCAGCTTAGATCCTATAGCCAATGAGCAGTTCTTC
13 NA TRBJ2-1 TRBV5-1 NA CASSTTPLNQQFF TGCGCCAGCAGCACAACCCCATTGAACCAGCAGTTCTTC